This TCR beta chain appears in the sequencing data of a study of T cells in Graves' hyperthyroidism and ophthalmopathy (dated by TCRdb to about 2019). For the wider study: Peripheral blood was collected at initial diagnosis, before any treatment. Following sampling, methimazole starting at 30 mg daily was given to hyperthyroidism patients, and high-dose intravenous methylprednisolone was given to ophthalmopathy patients. Prospective prediction of ophthalmopathy was tested in an independent validation cohort consisting of 18 to 20 hyperthyroidism patients and over 15 patients who later progressed to ophthalmopathy. In about six Graves' hyperthyroidism patients, the study also compared T-cell repertoires from thyroid tissue with T-cell repertoires from blood. To identify TCR V-J signatures that set the groups apart, the researchers used a discovery cohort of 100 patients, made up of around 42 with Graves' ophthalmopathy and 55 to 65 with stable Graves' hyperthyroidism. The 75 to 100 discovery patients were randomly split 7:3 into training and test sets. According to the paper, TCR Vbeta CDR3 sequencing was carried out on 135 peripheral blood samples, which came from approximately 41 ophthalmopathy, 70 to 80 hyperthyroidism and roughly 17 progressor patients. What the study reported, not specific to this receptor: Most expanded thyroid clonotypes (frequency above 0.001) were also found in blood, which suggests that blood repertoires may mirror thyroid immune responses. In validation, progression to ophthalmopathy was predicted by the model with around 70% sensitivity and 72.22% specificity, a median of roughly 6.4 months before onset. A 13 V-J signature model separated ophthalmopathy from stable hyperthyroidism, with nearly 90% sensitivity and around 84% specificity in cross-validation and 80%/75% in testing. Sample size was not statistically predetermined, and investigators were not blinded to group allocation.

The TCR beta CDR3 regions were amplified from RNA transcripts. The TCR CDR3 was subjected to a first round of RT-PCR using the HTBI primer set and the Qiagen OneStep RT-PCR kit. A second multiplex PCR round built the libraries, followed by size selection and purification. Sequencing of the libraries was done on an Illumina HiSeq2000 using paired-end 100 bp reads. In the original analysis: SOAPnuke was used to process the raw data, removing reads that contained adapters or uncalled bases, had a mean Phred below 15, or lacked an exact match to the constant primer or identifier. COPE v1.2.5 was used to merge the high-quality paired reads, and each unique nucleotide sequence was defined as a clonotype. MiTCR v1.1 was used to align clonotypes to the IMGT TRBV, TRBD and TRBJ reference segments. The analysis was restricted to V-J combinations with a frequency above 0.0001, which together covered roughly 99% of the repertoires. The TCS score was defined as the ratio of F50 (clonal expansion) to E x V (chaos), calculated using BLOSUM62-based TCRdist between CDR3 peptides within each V-J. Welch's t-statistics and random forest reduced just over 500 V-J features to 13, which were used in a naive Bayes classifier (R e1071). TCRdb cleaned the public reads at Q25 with fastp, built clones with MiXCR and kept in-frame beta chains. Entries that share a CDR3 protein sequence are merged under the most common genes and DNA. These V and J calls originate from TCRdb's pipeline instead of the authors' own analysis. This sample gives 360,000 or so distinct CDR3 sequences in total; roughly 15% of them show up just once. Around 20% of the sample rests with the top ten.

Moderately to severely active disease, a Clinical Activity Score of at least 3, a NOSPECS grade of at least 4, and a duration under 3 months were present in ophthalmopathy patients. Any patient with an uncontrolled infection, another autoimmune disease, pregnancy or lactation was excluded. Clinical symptoms, serum thyroxine and TRAb, thyroid ultrasound, and orbital computed tomography formed the basis for the diagnoses. PBMCs were isolated from roughly 10 ml of fresh peripheral blood by Ficoll-Paque density gradient centrifugation. Total RNA was extracted with Trizol reagent, and quality was checked on an Agilent 2100 Bioanalyzer. The germline V gene (reference sequence) provides CDR1 MNHEY and CDR2 SMNVEV. V is clipped by 11 bases and J by 3 bases, and the sequence between their germline boundaries is 21 bases long. From the cysteine up to the phenylalanine, the CDR3 has a length of 15 residues. Only the CDR3 region is kept as DNA, spanning 45 bases read in frame from base 1.

Regarding this clonotype: What this receptor recognizes is not known. No much larger clonotype is one base removed from it; base qualities were not supplied.

This clonotype was sampled from a woman aged 60-70 years with Graves' ophthalmopathy. This chain joins TRBV27 to TRBJ2-3; confidence is insufficient to name the D gene. Material for sequencing was blood. The nucleotide sequence is TGTGCCGTAACCCCACTGCCTACGGTAACAGATACGCAGTATTTT. Translation gives CAVTPLPTVTDTQYF.